This is a list of T cell receptor beta chains from one sample in a study of blood T cell repertoires in COVID-19. Clones were read by immunoSEQ multiplex PCR, and TCRdb kept only the in-frame ones, dropping some. This table holds 84,000 or so clones, approximately 78% found once. Sequencing was carried out using peripheral blood. These receptors were taken from a woman at least 80 years old with acute or convalescent COVID-19. Each CDR3 is given with its conserved first and last residue. Each record gives: V gene, J gene, CDR3 protein.

TRBV7-2,TRBJ1-5,CASSSNPGQWNQPQHF
TRBV9,TRBJ1-4,CASSAQGSTNEKLFF
TRBV6-2/TRBV6-3,TRBJ2-3,CASSQRGDTQYF
TRBV4-1,TRBJ2-7,CASSQDYGGLAGEQYF
TRBV7-9,TRBJ1-5,CASSLRGSNQPQHF
TRBV3-1/TRBV3-2,TRBJ2-5,CASRRLAGGLETQYF
TRBV7-2,TRBJ2-5,CASSSSRTFQETQYF
TRBV2,TRBJ2-2,CASSFTGGNTGELFF
TRBV5-1,TRBJ2-7,CASSLDRAGEQYF
TRBV23-1,TRBJ2-1,CASSQSINEQFF
TRBV27,TRBJ1-5,CASSWTGKGFQPQHF
TRBV19,TRBJ1-6,CASRDRGNSPLHF
TRBV6-2/TRBV6-3,TRBJ2-5,CASSYRKETQYF
TRBV4-2,TRBJ1-4,CASSKDGSTNEKLFF
TRBV24-1,TRBJ2-5,CATSDSGTGVYLQETQYF
TRBV29-1,TRBJ1-5,CSVGGGNQPQHF
TRBV5-4,TRBJ1-5,CASSRQGVQPQHF
TRBV18,TRBJ1-2,CASSPARVGDYGYTF
TRBV5-8,TRBJ1-5,CASSFNSNQPQHF
TRBV7-9,TRBJ2-7,CASSLGFRDTDSYEQYF
TRBV30,TRBJ1-5,CAWRGQDLHSNQPQHF
TRBV24-1,TRBJ2-2,CATSDWGRADTGELFF
TRBV6-6,TRBJ2-5,CASRSLRTSGGEYF
TRBV9,TRBJ2-3,CASSVEGRGTDTQYF
TRBV11-1,TRBJ1-6,CASSLEGRGFSPLHF
TRBV4-3,TRBJ1-2,CASSQEARGGHYGYTF
TRBV19,TRBJ2-5,CASSTGTFKVETQYF
TRBV19,TRBJ1-1,CASSIGKTGGTEAFF
TRBV19,TRBJ1-5,CASSIQGGQPQHF
TRBV10-1,TRBJ2-3,CASTGQITDTQYF
TRBV6-1,TRBJ1-5,CASSEAQRNQPQHF
TRBV18,TRBJ2-1,CASSPGRDEQFF
TRBV5-8,TRBJ1-1,CASSLARGSNTEAFF
TRBV4-2,TRBJ2-4,CASSQEDYENIQYF
TRBV6-5,TRBJ1-1,CASRPWTGGTEAFF
TRBV2,TRBJ2-5,CASSEIQETQYF
TRBV6-4,TRBJ1-6,CASSLDTTFNSPLHF
TRBV19,TRBJ2-1,CASSTLLAGGSYNEQFF
TRBV30,TRBJ1-2,CAFDPGADGYTF
TRBV11-2,TRBJ2-7,CASSSPPNSYEQYF
TRBV6-5,TRBJ1-3,CASNTGVTGNTIYF
TRBV30,TRBJ1-1,CAWDRAAAEAFF
TRBV30,TRBJ2-3,CAWADRGRTDTQYF
TRBV18,TRBJ1-1,CASSNRDSEAFF
TRBV19,TRBJ1-4,CASSPPGGGNEKLFF